This TCR beta chain was sequenced for a study of OX40 agonist ivuxolimab in advanced cancers. TCRdb keeps only in-frame clones here, not all; method: immunoSEQ multiplex PCR. The data show over 55,000 clones, 91% seen once. In germline, CDR1 is SGHDT, CDR2 YYEEEE. The CDR3 covers 15 residues. The V gene lost 4 bases and the J gene lost 0 bases, with 13 bases spanning the gap. The source was CD4+ or CD8+ T cells sorted from blood, collected in a trial of the OX40 agonist ivuxolimab. The rearrangement joins TRBV5-6 to TRBJ2-5, with D hard to call. This TCR came from an adult with an advanced solid tumor such as melanoma, head and neck, liver or kidney cancer. CDR3 coding DNA: TGTGCCAGCAGCCCCCGGCGCAAAAACCAAGAGACCCAGTACTTC. Translating gives CASSPRRKNQETQYF.